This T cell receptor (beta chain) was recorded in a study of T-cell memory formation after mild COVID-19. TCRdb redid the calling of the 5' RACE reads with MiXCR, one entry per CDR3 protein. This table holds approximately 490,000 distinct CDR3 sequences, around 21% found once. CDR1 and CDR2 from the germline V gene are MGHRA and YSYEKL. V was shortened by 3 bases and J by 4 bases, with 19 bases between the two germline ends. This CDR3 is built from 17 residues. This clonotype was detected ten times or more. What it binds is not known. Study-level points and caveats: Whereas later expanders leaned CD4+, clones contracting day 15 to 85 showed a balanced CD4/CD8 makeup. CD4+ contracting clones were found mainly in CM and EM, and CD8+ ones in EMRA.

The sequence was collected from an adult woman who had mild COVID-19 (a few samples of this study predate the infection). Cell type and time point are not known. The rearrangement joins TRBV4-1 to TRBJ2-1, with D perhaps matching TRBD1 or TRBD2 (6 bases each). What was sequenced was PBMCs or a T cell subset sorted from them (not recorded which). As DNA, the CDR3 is TGCGCCAGCAGCCATGGGTACGGGGGCGGACTTTACAATGAGCAGTTCTTC. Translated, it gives CASSHGYGGGLYNEQFF.